This T cell receptor (beta chain) was recorded in a study of Graves' ophthalmopathy and Graves' hyperthyroidism. Broader study findings: Appearing in blood as well were most expanded thyroid clonotypes above 0.001 frequency. Sensitivity of about 90% and specificity of about 84% were achieved when a 13-signature model separated ophthalmopathy from stable hyperthyroidism.

As the template, RNA transcripts were used to amplify TCR beta CDR3 regions. Second-round multiplex PCR came after first-round RT-PCR with HTBI primers. A single record per CDR3 protein comes from TCRdb applying MiXCR to the multiplex PCR reads. The table lists about 220,000 distinct CDR3 sequences, roughly a fifth of them singletons, with roughly 45% in the top ten. The CDR3 is 13 amino acids. The germline gives CDR1 SGHTA, CDR2 FQGTGA. The ends were cut back, 4 bases at V and 7 bases at J, with 14 bases in the middle. A word on this clonotype: Antigen unknown. Since a much larger clone is just one base distant, this may be a read error.

The study excluded patients with other autoimmune diseases, uncontrolled infections, pregnancy or lactation. Sampling about 10 ml of fresh peripheral blood provided the PBMCs. Sequencing was carried out using peripheral blood. The receptor was derived from a woman between 50 and 59 years old with Graves' ophthalmopathy. The chain joins TRBV7-3 to TRBJ2-7; D possibly uses TRBD1 or TRBD2 (6 bases each). The CDR3 loop reads CASSSRKGGEQYF. In DNA, the CDR3 is TGTGCCAGCAGCTCACGAAAGGGGGGAGAGCAGTACTTC. The full variable domain, rest sourced from reference TRBV7-3 and TRBJ2-7, is GAGVSQTPSNKVTEKGKYVELRCDPISGHTALYWYRQSLGQGPEFLIYFQGTGAADDSGLPNDRFFAVRPEGSVSTLKIQRTERGDSAVYLCASSSRKGGEQYFGPGTRLTVT.